The 21 T cell receptor beta chains below all came from one sample that was sequenced in a study of human thymus T cells. Using immunoSEQ multiplex PCR, the repertoire was profiled, and TCRdb retains in-frame clones only, with some absent. The profile shows some 130,000 clones, around 94% of them singletons. The study used thymus tissue resected during corrective heart surgery. The sample comprised thymus tissue. The source is a boy in the first two years of life with a congenital heart defect but otherwise immunologically healthy.

The gene calls are TRBV7-9 and TRBJ2-7; D unresolved. Germline CDR1 reads SEHNR; CDR2 reads FQNEAQ (reference sequence). Trimming left V 5 bases short and J 5 bases short, with 10 bases between. This CDR3 spans 12 amino acids. DNA for the CDR3: TGTGCCAGCAGCAAAGAGACGGACGAGCAGTACTTC. Protein sequence: CASSKETDEQYF.

V is TRBV15 and J is TRBJ2-1; no reliable D call. Germline assignment: CDR1 LNHNV and CDR2 YYDKDF (reference sequence). Trimming pared 3 bases from V and 5 bases from J, leaving 17 bases between. The CDR3 is 16 residues long. CDR3 residues: CATSRELHEMHNEQFF. DNA for the CDR3: TGTGCCACCAGCAGGGAACTACATGAAATGCACAATGAGCAGTTCTTC.

The chain is built from TRBV7-9 and TRBJ2-7; 10 bases match TRBD2. The germline gives CDR1 SEHNR, CDR2 FQNEAQ (reference sequence). The CDR3 has 16 residues. The V and J ends lost 5 bases and 0 bases, in that order; junction bases with no gene match: 7. The CDR3 sequence: CASSPVAGGFSYEQYF. The CDR3, as DNA: TGTGCCAGCAGCCCCGTAGCGGGGGGATTCTCCTACGAGCAGTACTTC. Full variable domain (outside the CDR3, taken from reference TRBV7-9 and TRBJ2-7): DTGVSQNPRHKITKRGQNVTFRCDPISEHNRLYWYRQTLGQGPEFLTYFQNEAQLEKSRLLSDRFSAERPKGSFSTLEIQRTEQGDSAMYLCASSPVAGGFSYEQYFGPGTRLTVT.

The rearrangement joins TRBV5-1 to TRBJ2-7, with D perhaps TRBD1 or TRBD2 (5 bases each). The CDR3 length is 17 residues. Between the trimmed V and J ends, which lost 9 bases and 2 bases, there was a span of 27 bases. The V gene's germline CDR1 is SGHRS and CDR2 YFSETQ. The CDR3 protein is CANDFGGLNLPTYEQYF. CDR3 sequence (DNA): TGCGCCAACGACTTTGGGGGTTTAAACCTCCCTACCTACGAGCAGTACTTC.

J is TRBJ2-7 and V is TRBV5-1, with TRBD1 identical over 8 bases. J was trimmed by 2 bases and V by 0 bases; bases with no gene match: 4. Per the germline V gene, CDR1 is SGHRS and CDR2 is YFSETQ. The CDR3 is 15 amino acids. Here the CDR3 DNA reads TGCGCCAGCAGCTTGGCCCAACAGGGGGCCTACGAGCAGTACTTC. Translation gives CASSLAQQGAYEQYF.

The chain couples TRBV6-1 to TRBJ2-1; perhaps TRBD2 as D (6 bases). Germline V gene lookup returns CDR1 MNHNS and CDR2 SASEGT. V was shortened by 6 bases and J by 7 bases, with 13 bases between the two germline ends. The CDR3 spans 13 residues. As DNA, the CDR3 is TGTGCCAGCAGCTCGGGACTCCCTAATGAGCAGTTCTTC. This codes for CASSSGLPNEQFF.

The V gene is TRBV28, the J gene TRBJ1-5, with D unresolved. The V gene's germline CDR1 is MDHEN and CDR2 SYDVKM. The germline V and J ends were trimmed by 2 bases and 8 bases, with 10 bases remaining between them. This CDR3 contains 13 residues. The CDR3 DNA reads as TGTGCCAGCAGTTTAAACGGACCGGAGCCCCAGCATTTT. This encodes CASSLNGPEPQHF.

The gene calls are TRBV2 and TRBJ1-2; D is possibly TRBD1 (6 bases). The length of the CDR3 is 14 residues. V lost 6 bases to trimming and J lost 4 bases, with 15 bases between them. From germline, CDR1 is SNHLY and CDR2 FYNNEI. The CDR3 coding sequence is TGTGCCAGCAGCGTAGCCACACAGGGCTATGGCTACACCTTC. Its protein product is CASSVATQGYGYTF.

This sequence joins TRBV16 and TRBJ2-3; unclear D gene. Between the trimmed V and J ends, which lost 0 bases and 7 bases, there was a span of 11 bases. Germline V gives CDR1 KGHSY, CDR2 FQNENV. This CDR3 spans 14 amino acids. The CDR3 sequence: CASSQSGSLNTQYF. The CDR3 bases are TGTGCCAGCAGCCAATCGGGTTCCCTCAATACGCAGTATTTT.

This chain joins TRBV28 and TRBJ2-7; D is perhaps TRBD1 (5 bases). The CDR3 loop spans 12 amino acids. With 6 bases removed from V and 12 bases from J, the gap between germline ends came to 18 bases. Germline values: CDR1 MDHEN, CDR2 SYDVKM. CDR3 nucleotides: TGTGCCAGCAGCCCCCAGACAGATAAAACGTACTTC. Amino acids: CASSPQTDKTYF.

This clone was counted once. The DNA for the CDR3 is TGTGCCACCAGCGAGGACAGGGGCAATGAGCAGTTCTTC. Protein sequence: CATSEDRGNEQFF. The chain joins TRBV15 to TRBJ2-1; 9 bases are shared with TRBD1. V lost 5 bases, J lost 6 bases, and 2 bases stayed unmatched. Looked up from germline, CDR1 is LNHNV and CDR2 is YYDKDF (reference sequence). This CDR3 is 13 amino acids long.

V and J are TRBV5-6 and TRBJ1-1; 10 nucleotides agree with TRBD1. Germline V lookup: CDR1 SGHDT, CDR2 YYEEEE. The V and J ends lost 4 bases and 0 bases, in that order; junction bases with no gene match: 6. The CDR3 has 16 residues. CDR3 nucleotides: TGTGCCAGCAGCACCGACAGGGGGCGCCTGAACACTGAAGCTTTCTTT. This translates into CASSTDRGRLNTEAFF.

The V and J genes are TRBV5-1 and TRBJ2-7; D is unclear. The CDR3 consists of 12 residues. V was shortened by 1 base and J by 2 bases, with 4 bases between the two germline ends. Germline CDR1 is SGHRS and CDR2 is YFSETQ. The CDR3 DNA reads as TGCGCCAGCAGCTTGAGCCCCTACGAGCAGTACTTC. This codes for CASSLSPYEQYF.

The chain joins TRBV6-5 to TRBJ2-3, with 9 positions matching TRBD2. The V and J ends lost 2 bases and 2 bases, in that order; junction bases with no gene match: 5. Per germline, CDR1 MNHEY and CDR2 SVGAGI. This CDR3 has 16 amino acids. The CDR3: CASSYRAGGLTDTQYF. As DNA, the CDR3 is TGTGCCAGCAGTTACAGGGCGGGGGGGCTCACAGATACGCAGTATTTT.

The chain has TRBV27 and TRBJ1-5; D gene uncertain. Trimming took off 4 bases at V and 0 bases at J, with 19 bases between the two ends. Germline V gene data show CDR1 as MNHEY and CDR2 as SMNVEV (reference sequence). CDR3 length: 18 residues. CDR3 sequence: CASSSIDKMGNSNQPQHF. CDR3 DNA sequence: TGTGCCAGCAGTTCCATCGACAAAATGGGGAATAGCAATCAGCCCCAGCATTTT.

In its sample, this clone was seen once. V usage is TRBV4-1 and J usage is TRBJ2-5; TRBD2 might be the D (5 bases). The germline CDR1 and CDR2 sequences are MGHRA and YSYEKL. With 0 bases removed from V and 3 bases from J, the gap between germline ends came to 17 bases. CDR3 length equals 17 residues. CDR3 residues: CASSQDGGRLVKETQYF. CDR3 nucleotide sequence: TGCGCCAGCAGCCAAGATGGAGGACGGCTAGTAAAAGAGACCCAGTACTTC.

A word on this clone: The same CDR3 arises from other DNA sequences in this sample as well. The chain combines TRBV27 with TRBJ1-5, with a possible D match to TRBD1 (6 bases). This CDR3 contains 14 residues. Germline V gene sequence: CDR1 MNHEY, CDR2 SMNVEV (reference sequence). V lost 4 bases, J lost 5 bases, and 12 bases lay in between. The CDR3 reads CASSYRGPHQPQHF. For the CDR3, the DNA is TGTGCCAGCAGTTACCGGGGGCCTCATCAGCCCCAGCATTTT.

The chain joins TRBV28 to TRBJ2-7; perhaps TRBD2 as D (5 bases). Trimming removed 6 bases from V and 2 bases from J, with 11 bases in between. CDR1 is MDHEN and CDR2 is SYDVKM in the germline V gene. The CDR3 has 13 amino acids. As DNA, the CDR3 is TGTGCCAGCAGGCAGGTCGGGGCCTACGAGCAGTACTTC. Translated: CASRQVGAYEQYF.

The V gene is TRBV28, the J gene TRBJ2-3, with 13 nucleotides matching TRBD2. After removal of 4 bases from V and 4 bases from J, the junction contained 8 bases not matched to a gene. The CDR3 sequence is 17 residues long. CDR1 and CDR2 from the germline V gene are MDHEN and SYDVKM. The CDR3 coding sequence is TGTGCCAGCAGTTGTGAACTAGCGGGGGGGCTCGCAGATACGCAGTATTTT. Protein sequence: CASSCELAGGLADTQYF.

This chain connects TRBV7-8 to TRBJ1-4; unclear D gene. Trimming removed 1 base at V and 1 base at J, with 4 bases between. Looked up from germline, CDR1 is SGHVS and CDR2 is FQNEAQ. CDR3 length equals 14 residues. CDR3 bases: TGTGCCAGCAGCTTAGGAGGAACTAATGAAAAACTGTTTTTT. This gives the protein CASSLGGTNEKLFF.

The rearrangement joins TRBV5-4 to TRBJ1-2; 8 bases map to TRBD1. The germline V gene has CDR1 SGHNT and CDR2 YYREEE (reference sequence). J was trimmed by 3 bases and V by 0 bases; bases with no gene match: 4. CDR3 size: 15 residues. CDR3 sequence (DNA): TGTGCCAGCAGCTTGGAACGGGGACAGGACTATGGCTACACCTTC. Its translation is CASSLERGQDYGYTF. The full variable domain, in which reference TRBV5-4 and TRBJ1-2 provide the parts outside the CDR3, is ETGVTQSPTHLIKTRGQQVTLRCSSQSGHNTVSWYQQALGQGPQFIFQYYREEENGRGNFPPRFSGLQFPNYSSELNVNALELDDSALYLCASSLERGQDYGYTFGSGTRLTVV.